This is a list of T cell receptor beta chains from one sample in a study of identical twins. TCRdb redid the calling of the 5' RACE reads with MiXCR, one entry per CDR3 protein. This table has about 690,000 distinct CDR3 sequences, around 20% appearing once. The data were also submitted as part of a second study, on T cells expressing NK-cell markers.

Source material: PBMCs. All receptors come from a woman aged 18 to 35 in good health. The CDR3 runs from the conserved cysteine through the conserved F or W. D genes are given only for firm matches. A clone size is listed for some rows: how often the clone was seen (once, few, many), or a class if it is expanded.

- | - | TRBJ2-7 | TRBV4-2 | CASSLSVITGNSYEQYF | TGTGCCAGCAGCCTTTCCGTCATAACAGGGAACTCCTACGAGCAGTACTTC
- | few | TRBJ2-1 | TRBV6-1 | CASSPPGLGEQFF | TGTGCCAGCAGTCCTCCCGGTCTGGGGGAGCAGTTCTTC
- | - | TRBJ1-5 | TRBV15 | CATSRDLTGNQPQHF | TGTGCCACCAGCAGAGATCTCACGGGGAATCAGCCCCAGCATTTT
- | few | TRBJ1-5 | TRBV5-1 | CASSSGAGEPQHF | TGCGCCAGCAGCTCGGGGGCGGGAGAGCCCCAGCATTTT
TRBD2 | few | TRBJ2-2 | TRBV11-2 | CASSHSGLAGGPYGELFF | TGTGCCAGCAGCCATTCGGGACTAGCGGGAGGGCCGTACGGGGAGCTGTTTTTT
- | - | TRBJ2-7 | TRBV20-1 | CSAGRTVYEQYF | TGCAGTGCAGGACGGACAGTCTACGAGCAGTACTTC
- | - | TRBJ2-7 | TRBV15 | CATSEAGTQAYEQYF | TGTGCCACCAGCGAAGCCGGGACACAGGCCTACGAGCAGTACTTC
TRBD2 | once | TRBJ2-1 | TRBV27 | CASSFSGLAERSSYNEQFF | TGTGCCAGCAGTTTTTCGGGACTAGCGGAGAGGAGCTCCTACAATGAGCAGTTCTTC
- | - | TRBJ2-7 | TRBV15 | CATSRDLAGEYEQYF | TGTGCCACCAGCAGAGATCTGGCAGGGGAGTACGAGCAGTACTTC
- | - | TRBJ2-3 | TRBV12-3/TRBV12-4 | CASSFFRGVSTDTQYF | TGTGCCAGCAGTTTCTTTAGGGGAGTAAGCACAGATACGCAGTATTTT
- | many | TRBJ2-5 | TRBV7-9 | CASSLARFREAPETQYF | TGTGCCAGCAGCTTAGCGCGGTTTAGGGAGGCTCCAGAGACCCAGTACTTC
- | - | TRBJ2-7 | TRBV29-1 | CSATGLSSGYEQYF | TGCAGCGCTACGGGCCTTTCCTCCGGATACGAGCAGTACTTC
- | - | TRBJ2-7 | TRBV3-1 | CASSQEGGGLQYF | TGTGCCAGCAGCCAAGAGGGTGGGGGCCTGCAGTACTTC
- | few | TRBJ2-1 | TRBV20-1 | CSASGPPYNEQFF | TGCAGTGCTAGCGGGCCACCCTACAATGAGCAGTTCTTC